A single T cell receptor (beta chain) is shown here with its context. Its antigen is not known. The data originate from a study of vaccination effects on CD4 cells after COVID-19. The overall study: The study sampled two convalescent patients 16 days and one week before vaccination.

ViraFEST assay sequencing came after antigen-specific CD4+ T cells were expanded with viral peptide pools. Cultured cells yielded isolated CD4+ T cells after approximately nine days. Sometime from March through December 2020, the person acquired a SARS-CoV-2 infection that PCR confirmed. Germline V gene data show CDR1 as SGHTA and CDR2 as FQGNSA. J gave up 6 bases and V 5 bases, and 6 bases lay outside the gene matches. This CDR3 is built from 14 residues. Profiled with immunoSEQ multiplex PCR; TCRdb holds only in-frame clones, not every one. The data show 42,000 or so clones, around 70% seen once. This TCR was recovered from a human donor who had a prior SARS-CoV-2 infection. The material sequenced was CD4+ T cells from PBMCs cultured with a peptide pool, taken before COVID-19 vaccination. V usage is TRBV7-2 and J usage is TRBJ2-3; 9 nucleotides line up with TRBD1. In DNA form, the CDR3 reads TGTGCCAGCAGCCAGACAGGGGGTTCGGATACGCAGTATTTT. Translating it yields CASSQTGGSDTQYF.